This T cell receptor beta chain originates from a study of CD8 T cells in Susac syndrome. Negative isolation was used for CD8+ and CD4+ T cells and FACS enrichment for TEMRA cells. Germline lookup yields CDR1 MDHEN and CDR2 SYDVKM. Trimming pared 3 bases from V and 4 bases from J, leaving 7 bases between. CDR3 size: 13 residues. Overall study results and limits: The authors acknowledged that the study's TCR sequencing and HLA analysis involved relatively few individuals.

It was with random hexamers that 0.5 to 1 ug RNA was reverse transcribed. Via MiXCR, TCRdb re-called the immunoSEQ multiplex PCR reads, giving one row per CDR3 protein. Seen here are some 260,000 distinct CDR3 sequences, about 88% observed once, and the top ten hold about 0.11%. About this clonotype: Its antigen is still unknown.

Sequencing used CD8+ T cells from PBMCs. The chain is built from TRBV28 and TRBJ1-3; D not resolved. The TCR comes from a human donor with multiple sclerosis. CDR3 residues: CASSFEKGNTIYF. CDR3 nucleotide sequence: TGTGCCAGCAGTTTTGAGAAGGGAAACACCATATATTTT.